This is a list of T cell receptor beta chains from one sample in a study of cytomegalovirus exposure and HLA in healthy donors. Libraries were prepared by immunoSEQ multiplex PCR; TCRdb keeps only in-frame clonotypes and omits some of them. The repertoire holds approximately 130,000 clones, with 75% to 90% as singletons. The specimen sequenced was PBMCs. The receptor source for this set is a woman aged 45-65 years in good health and CMV-seropositive. Both conserved end residues are part of each CDR3. Each record gives: clone size, J gene, CDR3 length, V gene, D gene, CDR3 DNA, CDR3 protein. A D gene is named only where the DNA matches it firmly. Rows give clone size only sometimes, using once, few, many, or a class for an expanded clone.

once TRBJ2-1 14 TRBV11-2 TRBD2 TGTGCCAGCAGCTTAATGGCGGGGGGGCTGAGCGGGCTCTTC CASSLMAGGLSGLF
few TRBJ1-3 14 TRBV19 NA TGTGCCAGTGGGAGGGCTTCCTCTGGAAACACCATATATTTT CASGRASSGNTIYF
NA TRBJ2-3 10 TRBV2 NA TGTGCCAGCACGGGAGATACGCAGTATTTT CASTGDTQYF
NA TRBJ2-7 15 TRBV7-8 TRBD1 TGTGCCAGCAGCTGGACAGGAGGCGGCTCCTACGAGCAGTACTTC CASSWTGGGSYEQYF
NA TRBJ1-5 14 TRBV7-8 NA TGTGCCAGCAGCTCGAACAGGCAATATCAGCCCCAGCATTTT CASSSNRQYQPQHF
NA TRBJ1-1 14 TRBV10-3 NA TGTGCCATCAGTGAAACAGGGCAGAACACTGAAGCTTTCTTT CAISETGQNTEAFF
NA TRBJ2-7 12 TRBV28 NA TGTGCCACCAGGGTGAGCTCCTACGAGCAGTACTTC CATRVSSYEQYF
NA TRBJ2-5 14 TRBV27 NA TGTGCCAGCAGTTTAAAGTCAGGACAAGAGACCCAGTACTTC CASSLKSGQETQYF
NA TRBJ2-7 15 TRBV4-3 TRBD2 TGCGCCAGCAGCCCGTTAGCGGGGGGGAAGTACGAGCAGTACTTC CASSPLAGGKYEQYF
NA TRBJ2-1 16 TRBV25-1 TRBD2 TGTGCCAGCAGTAGTACTAGCGGGAGTGCTTACAATGAGCAATTCTTC CASSSTSGSAYNEQFF
once TRBJ2-7 15 TRBV5-1 TRBD1 TGCGCCAGCAGCTTGTCGGGACAGATCAACTACGAGCAGTACTTC CASSLSGQINYEQYF
NA TRBJ1-2 13 TRBV6-1 NA TGTGCCAGCAGCCGAACAGGCCCCATTGGCTACACCTTC CASSRTGPIGYTF
NA TRBJ1-4 13 TRBV6-5 NA TGTGCCAGCTCTCCGGAGGCCCATGAAAAACTGTTTTTT CASSPEAHEKLFF
NA TRBJ1-1 15 TRBV5-1 NA TGCGCCAGCAGCTTGCTAGCTGAGAGGAACACTGAAGCTTTCTTT CASSLLAERNTEAFF
few TRBJ2-1 13 TRBV5-1 TRBD1 TGCGCCAGCACCCCGACAGGGTACAATGAGCAGTTCTTC CASTPTGYNEQFF
once TRBJ1-5 13 TRBV6-1 NA TGTGCCAGCAGTGAAGAAATCGGAGGAGCCCAGCATTTT CASSEEIGGAQHF
NA TRBJ2-4 14 TRBV7-9 NA TGTGCCAGCAGCTTAGGTACCAGGGGAAACATTCAGTACTTC CASSLGTRGNIQYF
NA TRBJ2-3 17 TRBV4-2 NA TGTGCCAGCAGCCCGGCAGGGGTAGCGGGTACCACAGATACGCAGTATTTT CASSPAGVAGTTDTQYF
NA TRBJ2-3 12 TRBV7-2 TRBD1 TGTGCCAGCAGCTCCTATGGGACAGGGGAGTATTTT CASSSYGTGEYF
NA TRBJ1-1 14 TRBV5-5 NA TGTGCCAGCAGCTTGGGACAGATAAACACTGAAGCTTTCTTT CASSLGQINTEAFF
NA TRBJ1-1 14 TRBV10-1 NA TGCGCCAGCAGTGAGTCCAAAGGGGGCACTGAAGCTTTCTTT CASSESKGGTEAFF
NA TRBJ2-7 15 TRBV5-6 TRBD2 TGTGCCAGCAGCCCACTGGGGGGGGAAAGCTACGAGCAGTACTTC CASSPLGGESYEQYF
NA TRBJ1-1 13 TRBV7-8 NA TGTGCCAGCAGCTTACACAGGTTAGCTGAAGCTTTCTTT CASSLHRLAEAFF
NA TRBJ2-1 15 TRBV7-3 TRBD2 TGTGCCAGCAGCCAGGCGGGGGGCTCCTACAATGAGCAGTTCTTC CASSQAGGSYNEQFF
NA TRBJ1-4 13 TRBV2 NA TGTGCCAGCAGTGTAGCAACTAATGAAAAACTGTTTTTT CASSVATNEKLFF
NA TRBJ2-1 15 TRBV2 TRBD2 TGTGCCAGCACCCTGGTCGGGCTAGCGGGTCGTCAAAAATTCTTC CASTLVGLAGRQKFF
few TRBJ2-7 15 TRBV6-6 TRBD2 TGTGCCAGCAGTTCCCCCGATAGCGGGACCTACGAGCAGTACTTC CASSSPDSGTYEQYF
NA TRBJ2-1 14 TRBV6-1 TRBD2 TGTGCCAGCAGGGTTGCGGGGGGGCGTAATGAGCAGTTCTTC CASRVAGGRNEQFF
NA TRBJ1-1 15 TRBV4-1 TRBD1 TGCGCCAGCAGCCCCAGACAGGGCTCTGGCACTGAAGCTTTCTTT CASSPRQGSGTEAFF
NA TRBJ2-3 11 TRBV28 NA TGTGCCAGCTCCCGGGGAGATACGCAGTATTTT CASSRGDTQYF
NA TRBJ2-1 16 TRBV5-4 TRBD2 TGTGCCAGCAGCTTCACTAGCGGGAGCTCCTACAATGAGCAGTTCTTC CASSFTSGSSYNEQFF
NA TRBJ2-4 13 TRBV7-9 NA TGTGCCAGCACCATATGGGGGGATAACATTCAGTACTTC CASTIWGDNIQYF
NA TRBJ2-7 18 TRBV28 TRBD2 TGTGCCAGCAGTTTAACAGGACTAGCGGGCCCTGGACGCTACGAGCAGTACTTC CASSLTGLAGPGRYEQYF
NA TRBJ2-3 16 TRBV7-9 NA TGTGCCAGCAGCCCCATCGGGCCCCGGACTCGAGATACGCAGTATTTT CASSPIGPRTRDTQYF
NA TRBJ1-4 15 TRBV7-2 TRBD1 TGTGCCAGCTCCTTGGACAGGCACTCTAATGAAAAACTGTTTTTT CASSLDRHSNEKLFF